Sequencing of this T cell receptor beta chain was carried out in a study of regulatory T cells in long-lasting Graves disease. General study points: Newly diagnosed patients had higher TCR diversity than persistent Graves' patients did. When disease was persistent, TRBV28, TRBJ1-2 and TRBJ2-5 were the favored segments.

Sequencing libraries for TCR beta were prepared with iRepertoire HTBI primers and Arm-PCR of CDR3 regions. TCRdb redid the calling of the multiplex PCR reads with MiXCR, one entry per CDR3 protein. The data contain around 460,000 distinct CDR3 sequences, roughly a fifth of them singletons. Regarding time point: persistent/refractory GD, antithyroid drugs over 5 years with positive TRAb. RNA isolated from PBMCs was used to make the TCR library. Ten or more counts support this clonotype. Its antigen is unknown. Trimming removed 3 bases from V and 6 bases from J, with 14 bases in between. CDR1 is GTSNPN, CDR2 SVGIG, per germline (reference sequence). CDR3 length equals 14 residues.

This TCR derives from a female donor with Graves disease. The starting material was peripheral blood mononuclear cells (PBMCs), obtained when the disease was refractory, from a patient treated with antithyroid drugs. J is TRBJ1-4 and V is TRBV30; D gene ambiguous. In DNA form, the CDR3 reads TGTGCCTGGAGACGTCGCAGCTCCGATGAAAAACTGTTTTTT. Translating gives CAWRRRSSDEKLFF. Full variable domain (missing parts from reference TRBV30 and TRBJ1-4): SQTIHQWPATLVQPVGSPLSLECTVEGTSNPNLYWYRQAAGRGLQLLFYSVGIGQISSEVPQNLSASRPQDRQFILSSKKLLLSDSGFYLCAWRRRSSDEKLFFGSGTQLSVL.